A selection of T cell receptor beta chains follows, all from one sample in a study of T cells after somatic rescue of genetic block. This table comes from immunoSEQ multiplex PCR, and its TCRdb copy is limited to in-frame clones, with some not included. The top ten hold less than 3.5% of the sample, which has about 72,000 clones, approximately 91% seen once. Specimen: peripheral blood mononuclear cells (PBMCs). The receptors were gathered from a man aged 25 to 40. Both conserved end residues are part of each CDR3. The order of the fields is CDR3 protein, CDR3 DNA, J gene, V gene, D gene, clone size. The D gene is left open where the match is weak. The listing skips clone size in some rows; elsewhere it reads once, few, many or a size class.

CASRPSTGPSYEQYF TGTGCCAGCCGCCCCTCTACAGGACCCTCCTACGAGCAGTACTTC TRBJ2-7 TRBV7-9 . .
CASILSGVGRETQYF TGTGCCAGCATATTGAGCGGGGTCGGGCGGGAGACCCAGTACTTC TRBJ2-5 TRBV11-2 TRBD2 .
CASSPGTGQETQYF TGTGCCAGCTCTCCAGGGACAGGACAAGAGACCCAGTACTTC TRBJ2-5 TRBV18 TRBD1 .
CASSQRPVGTADTQYF TGCGCCAGCAGCCAACGACCGGTAGGGACGGCAGATACGCAGTATTTT TRBJ2-3 TRBV4-1 . .
CASSLFGRWGGELYEQYF TGTGCCAGCAGTTTATTCGGGCGATGGGGGGGCGAGCTCTACGAGCAGTACTTC TRBJ2-7 TRBV28 . .
CASSWEGGEKLFF TGTGCCAGCAGCTGGGAGGGGGGTGAAAAACTGTTTTTT TRBJ1-4 TRBV7-9 . .
CASSPGTGNAGELFF TGTGCCAGCAGCCCCGGGACGGGGAATGCCGGGGAGCTGTTTTTT TRBJ2-2 TRBV9 . .
CASSPRGGLNYGYTF TGTGCCAGCAGCCCCAGGGGGGGCCTCAACTATGGCTACACCTTC TRBJ1-2 TRBV6-6 TRBD1 .
CASSRAGDNEQFF TGCGCCAGCAGCAGGGCGGGCGACAATGAGCAGTTCTTC TRBJ2-1 TRBV5-1 . .
CASSEIGEETQYF TGTGCCAGCAGTGAAATCGGCGAAGAGACCCAGTACTTC TRBJ2-5 TRBV2 . .
CASSLALGVNTGELFF TGTGCCAGCAGCTTGGCCCTAGGGGTCAACACCGGGGAGCTGTTTTTT TRBJ2-2 TRBV5-4 . .
CASSPRQTTYEQYF TGTGCCAGCAGTCCCCGACAGACAACCTACGAGCAGTACTTC TRBJ2-7 TRBV27 . .
CASSLGGAGYNEQFF TGCGCCAGCAGCTTGGGTGGGGCTGGGTACAATGAGCAGTTCTTC TRBJ2-1 TRBV5-1 . .
CASSANSAQDEKLFF TGTGCCAGCAGTGCTAATTCGGCCCAGGATGAAAAACTGTTTTTT TRBJ1-4 TRBV2 . .
CASFAGGIGDTQYF TGTGCCAGCTTTGCCGGGGGGATTGGAGATACGCAGTATTTT TRBJ2-3 TRBV2 TRBD2 .
CASRGSNSNQPQHF TGTGCCAGCAGGGGCAGCAATAGCAATCAGCCCCAGCATTTT TRBJ1-5 TRBV6-5 . .
CASSERGRNQPQHF TGTGCCAGCAGTGAAAGGGGGCGAAATCAGCCCCAGCATTTT TRBJ1-5 TRBV2 TRBD1 few
CASSQQPGQTNEKLFF TGTGCCAGCAGCCAACAGCCGGGACAGACAAATGAAAAACTGTTTTTT TRBJ1-4 TRBV4-2 TRBD1 .
CASSGGSPGNEQFF TGTGCCAGCAGCGGGGGGTCCCCCGGAAATGAGCAGTTCTTC TRBJ2-1 TRBV2 TRBD2 .
CAWNRGVQPQHF TGTGCCTGGAATCGGGGGGTCCAGCCCCAGCATTTT TRBJ1-5 TRBV30 . few
CASSTRSANTEAFF TGTGCCAGCAGCACGAGGAGCGCGAACACTGAAGCTTTCTTT TRBJ1-1 TRBV9 . few
CASSPGRNTEAFF TGTGCCAGCTCACCCGGACGGAACACTGAAGCTTTCTTT TRBJ1-1 TRBV18 . once
CSVVVSAGGYTF TGCAGCGTTGTGGTCTCGGCCGGGGGCTACACCTTC TRBJ1-2 TRBV29-1 . .
CASSWPNGEQFF TGTGCCAGCTCGTGGCCAAACGGTGAGCAGTTCTTC TRBJ2-1 TRBV28 . .
CASSYRQSSNEKLFF TGCGCCAGCAGCTACCGACAGAGTTCTAATGAAAAACTGTTTTTT TRBJ1-4 TRBV5-1 . .
CASSLRQGYTEAFF TGTGCCAGCAGCTTAAGACAGGGGTACACTGAAGCTTTCTTT TRBJ1-1 TRBV11-1 TRBD1 .
CASSSKSTGNPYEQYF TGTGCCAGCAGCTCGAAATCTACAGGGAACCCCTACGAGCAGTACTTC TRBJ2-7 TRBV11-1 . once